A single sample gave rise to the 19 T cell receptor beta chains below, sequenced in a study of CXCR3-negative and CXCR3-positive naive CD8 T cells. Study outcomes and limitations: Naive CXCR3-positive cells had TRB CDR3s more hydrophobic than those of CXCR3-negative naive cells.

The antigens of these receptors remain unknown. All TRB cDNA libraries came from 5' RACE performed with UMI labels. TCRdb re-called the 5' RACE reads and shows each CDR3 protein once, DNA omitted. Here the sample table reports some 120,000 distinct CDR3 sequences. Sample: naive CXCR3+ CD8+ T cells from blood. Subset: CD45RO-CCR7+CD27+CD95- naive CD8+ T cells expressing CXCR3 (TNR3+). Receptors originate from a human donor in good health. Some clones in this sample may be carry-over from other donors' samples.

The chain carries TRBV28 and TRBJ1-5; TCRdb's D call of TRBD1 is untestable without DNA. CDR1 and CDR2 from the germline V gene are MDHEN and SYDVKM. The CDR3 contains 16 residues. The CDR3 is CASTLLTGVNNQPQHF.

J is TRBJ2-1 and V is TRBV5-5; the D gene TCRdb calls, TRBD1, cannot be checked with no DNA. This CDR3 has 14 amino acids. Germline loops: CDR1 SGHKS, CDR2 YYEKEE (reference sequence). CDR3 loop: CASSFTGGDNEQFF.

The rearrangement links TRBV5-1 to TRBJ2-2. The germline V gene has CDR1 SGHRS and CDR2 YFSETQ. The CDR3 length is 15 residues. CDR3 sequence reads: CASSLVSGATGELFF.

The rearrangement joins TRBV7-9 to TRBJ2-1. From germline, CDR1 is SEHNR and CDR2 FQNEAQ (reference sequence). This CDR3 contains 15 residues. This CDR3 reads CASSLVASSYNEQFF.

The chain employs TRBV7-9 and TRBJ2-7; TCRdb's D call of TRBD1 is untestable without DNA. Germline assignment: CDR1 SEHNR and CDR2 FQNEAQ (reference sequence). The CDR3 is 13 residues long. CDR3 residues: CASSLGQTNEQYF.

CDR3 in amino acids: CASSFISGRGAKNIQYF. The chain joins TRBV12-3 or TRBV12-4 to TRBJ2-4; TCRdb's D call, TRBD1, is unchecked because there is no DNA. The CDR3 contains 17 residues.

The CDR3 sequence: CASSLALAGNTDTQYF. The chain couples TRBV5-1 to TRBJ2-3; the D call from TCRdb, TRBD2, cannot be confirmed without DNA. CDR1 and CDR2 (germline): SGHRS, YFSETQ. The CDR3 spans 16 residues.

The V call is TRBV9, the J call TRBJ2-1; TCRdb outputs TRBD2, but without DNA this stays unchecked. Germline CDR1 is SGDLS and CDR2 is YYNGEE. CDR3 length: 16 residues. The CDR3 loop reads CASSGLGTSGGNEQFF.

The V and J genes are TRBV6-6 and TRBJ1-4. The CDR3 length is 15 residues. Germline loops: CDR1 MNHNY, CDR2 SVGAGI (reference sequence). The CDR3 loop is CASSYSQRHGEKLFF.

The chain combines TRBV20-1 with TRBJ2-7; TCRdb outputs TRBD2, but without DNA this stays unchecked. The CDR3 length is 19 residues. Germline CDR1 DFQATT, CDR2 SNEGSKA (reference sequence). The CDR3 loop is CSATSLAGGPNASLYEQYF.

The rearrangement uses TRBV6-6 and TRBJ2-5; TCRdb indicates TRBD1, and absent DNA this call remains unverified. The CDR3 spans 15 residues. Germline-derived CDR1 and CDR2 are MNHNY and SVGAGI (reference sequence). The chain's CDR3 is CASTSGTGSQETQYF.

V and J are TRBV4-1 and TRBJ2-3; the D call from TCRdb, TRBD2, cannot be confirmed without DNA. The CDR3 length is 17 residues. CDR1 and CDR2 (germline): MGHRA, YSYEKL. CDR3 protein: CASSQDRTSVQGGTQYF.

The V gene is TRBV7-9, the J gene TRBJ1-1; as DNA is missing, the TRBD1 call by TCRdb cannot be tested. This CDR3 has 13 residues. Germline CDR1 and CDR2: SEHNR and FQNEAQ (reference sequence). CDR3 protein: CASRYDSNTEAFF.

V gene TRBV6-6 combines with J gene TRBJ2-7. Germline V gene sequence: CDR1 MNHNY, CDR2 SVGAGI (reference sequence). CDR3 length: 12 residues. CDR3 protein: CASSPSLGEQYF.

The CDR3 spells CASSLATGTEAFF. This sequence joins TRBV4-3 and TRBJ1-1. Germline-derived CDR1 and CDR2 are LGHNA and YSLEER. The CDR3 spans 13 residues.

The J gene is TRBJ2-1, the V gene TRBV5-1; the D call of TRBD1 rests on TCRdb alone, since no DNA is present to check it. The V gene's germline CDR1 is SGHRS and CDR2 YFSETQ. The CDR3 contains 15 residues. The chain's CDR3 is CASSLPLGADNEQFF.

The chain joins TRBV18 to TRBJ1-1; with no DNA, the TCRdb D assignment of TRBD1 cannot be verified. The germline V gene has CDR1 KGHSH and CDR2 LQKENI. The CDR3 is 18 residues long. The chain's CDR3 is CASSTPSGEGAWNTEAFF.

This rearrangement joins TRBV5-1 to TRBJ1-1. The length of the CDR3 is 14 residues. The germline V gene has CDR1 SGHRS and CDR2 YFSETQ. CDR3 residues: CASRIAGSNTEAFF.

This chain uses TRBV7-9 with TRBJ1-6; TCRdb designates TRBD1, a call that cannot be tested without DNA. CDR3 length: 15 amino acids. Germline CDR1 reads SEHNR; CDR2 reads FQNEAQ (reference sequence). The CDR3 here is CASSPLWADNSPLHF.